The next 21 T cell receptor beta chains were all read from a single sample in a study of post-analysis software for immune sequencing data. Their target antigens are unknown. Findings and caveats of the study: Included in a set of five TRBV segments more frequent in patients than controls were TRBV5-6, TRBV5-1 and TRBV20-1.

Unique molecular identifiers featured in each of the TCR beta cDNA libraries. TCRdb processed the PCR reads anew with MiXCR; each CDR3 protein has one entry. The sample yields under 650,000 distinct CDR3 sequences, 44% seen once. Sequencing was performed on blood. Receptor source: a girl aged 10 to 17 with multiple sclerosis.

This clonotype was seen only a few times. The chain recombines TRBV9 with TRBJ2-4; D is possibly TRBD1 (6 bases). Trimming stripped 4 bases from V and 8 bases from J, with 19 bases between. Germline CDR1 SGDLS, CDR2 YYNGEE. This CDR3 is 15 amino acids long. The CDR3 loop is CASSPSGQGRDIQYF. The CDR3 coding sequence is TGTGCCAGCAGCCCCTCTGGGCAGGGGCGGGACATTCAGTACTTC.

This clonotype has more than one count but fewer than ten. This chain connects TRBV3-1 to TRBJ2-5; 14 nucleotides agree with TRBD2. The germline V gene encodes CDR1 LGHDT and CDR2 YNNKEL (reference sequence). V lost 6 bases and J lost 1; bases outside the gene matches: 4. The CDR3 is 16 amino acids. In nucleotides, the CDR3 is TGTGCCAGCAGTCAGACTAGCGGGAGGGGCCAAGAGACCCAGTACTTC. Its protein product is CASSQTSGRGQETQYF.

This clonotype was detected a few times. The genes are TRBV12-3 or TRBV12-4 and TRBJ2-7; D may be TRBD2 (7 bases). Trimming removed 8 bases at V and 2 bases at J, with 19 bases between. This CDR3 is 15 amino acids long. CDR3 DNA sequence: TGTGCCAGCGGGCCCGGGGGGCTAACCCCCTACGAGCAGTACTTC. Translating it yields CASGPGGLTPYEQYF.

This clonotype was recorded a few times. The V and J genes are TRBV20-1 and TRBJ2-3; D is undetermined. The CDR3 is made up of 14 amino acids. V lost 0 bases and J 3 bases, leaving 10 bases between the germline ends. Looked up from germline, CDR1 is DFQATT and CDR2 is SNEGSKA (reference sequence). The DNA for the CDR3 is TGCAGTGCTAGAGACTCTCGCGAAACAGATACGCAGTATTTT. Translating gives CSARDSRETDTQYF.

This clonotype was seen more than once but under ten times. The chain combines TRBV12-3 or TRBV12-4 with TRBJ1-4; 7 bases match TRBD1. The length of the CDR3 is 11 residues. Trimming removed 3 bases from V and 11 bases from J; junction bases left unmatched: 0. The CDR3 sequence: CASSLGQKLFF. CDR3 in DNA: TGTGCCAGCAGTTTGGGACAGAAACTGTTTTTT.

The chain links TRBV15 to TRBJ2-1; TRBD1 matches 7 bases. This CDR3 comprises 13 residues. V shed 5 bases, J shed 7 bases, and the junction held 5 bases outside the gene matches. Germline CDR1 and CDR2: LNHNV and YYDKDF (reference sequence). CDR3 sequence (DNA): TGTGCCACCAGCCCTCACAGGGGTAATGAGCAGTTCTTC. It is translated as CATSPHRGNEQFF.

CDR3 nucleotides: TGTGCCAGCAGCCCATGGGAGAGTAGTACAGATACGCAGTATTTT. It specifies CASSPWESSTDTQYF. J is TRBJ2-3 and V is TRBV6-5; maybe TRBD2 (5 bases). The CDR3 spans 15 residues. CDR1 and CDR2 from the germline V gene are MNHEY and SVGAGI. V was shortened by 6 bases and J by 3 bases, with 16 bases between the two germline ends.

The chain uses TRBV19 and TRBJ2-1; 9 bases are a match to TRBD2. The CDR3 totals 16 residues. Germline V CDR1 and CDR2: LNHDA, SQIVND (reference sequence). V dropped 3 bases and J dropped 0; count of bases not matched to a gene: 3. This CDR3 is CASSIRRGGSYNEQFF. The CDR3 DNA follows: TGTGCCAGTAGTATTCGGCGGGGGGGCTCCTACAATGAGCAGTTCTTC.

The table lists this clonotype with a few counts. The V and J genes are TRBV20-1 and TRBJ2-7; 10 bases are shared with TRBD2. TRBJ2-5 explains the end of the DNA better; the J call may be wrong. Germline lookup yields CDR1 DFQATT and CDR2 SNEGSKA (reference sequence). The CDR3 has 16 residues. This CDR3 reads CSALRGLADEGETQYF. DNA for the CDR3: TGCAGTGCCCTTAGAGGACTAGCGGACGAAGGAGAGACCCAGTACTTC.

A few counts support this clonotype. The chain combines TRBV20-1 with TRBJ2-3; the match to TRBD2 covers 9 bases. The V gene end was trimmed by 2 bases and the J gene end by 5 bases; junction bases not matched to a gene: 5. CDR3 length: 14 amino acids. Germline CDR1 DFQATT, CDR2 SNEGSKA (reference sequence). The CDR3 nucleotides are TGCAGTGCTAGATCTAGCGGGGCTAAAGATACGCAGTATTTT. It codes for CSARSSGAKDTQYF.

The CDR3 DNA is TGTGCCAGCAGCTTAGCTAAGGGGGTGGAAAACATTCAGTACTTC. Amino acids: CASSLAKGVENIQYF. The rearrangement links TRBV7-9 to TRBJ2-4; TRBD1 is a possible D gene (6 bases). This CDR3 is built from 15 residues. Trimming left V 0 bases short and J 5 bases short, with 11 bases between. Germline CDR1 and CDR2: SEHNR and FQNEAQ (reference sequence).

V is TRBV20-1 and J is TRBJ1-1, with 8 positions matching TRBD1. V lost 0 bases to trimming and J lost 0 bases; unmatched junction nucleotides: 9. Germline V CDR1 and CDR2: DFQATT, SNEGSKA (reference sequence). The CDR3 consists of 17 residues. The CDR3 DNA sequence: TGCAGTGCTAGAGATGAGGAGGGACAGGCCATGAACACTGAAGCTTTCTTT. This translates into CSARDEEGQAMNTEAFF.

This clonotype was seen a few times. The chain combines TRBV5-6 with TRBJ2-1; TRBD2 is a possible D gene (6 bases). This CDR3 is 15 amino acids long. Trimming cost V 4 bases and J 1 base, with 12 bases left between them. Germline V gives CDR1 SGHDT, CDR2 YYEEEE. Written as DNA, the CDR3 is TGTGCCAGCAGCCCCGACGGGGGTTCCTACAATGAGCAGTTCTTC. Its protein is CASSPDGGSYNEQFF. The full variable domain, its missing parts supplied by reference TRBV5-6 and TRBJ2-1, is DAGVTQSPTHLIKTRGQQVTLRCSPKSGHDTVSWYQQALGQGPQFIFQYYEEEERQRGNFPDRFSGHQFPNYSSELNVNALLLGDSALYLCASSPDGGSYNEQFFGPGTRLTVL.

The chain uses TRBV10-3 and TRBJ2-5; TRBD2 agrees at 7 bases. The assigned J gene may be wrong: the sequence end matches TRBJ2-7 better. The length of the CDR3 is 13 residues. Germline V gives CDR1 ENHRY, CDR2 SYGVKD. In nucleotides, the CDR3 is TGTGCCATCAGTTTGACTAGCAGCTACGAGCAGTACTTC. It codes for CAISLTSSYEQYF.

The chain carries TRBV4-2 and TRBJ2-1, with TRBD2 identical over 9 bases. CDR1 LGHNA and CDR2 YNFKEQ come from the germline V gene. The J segment lost 8 bases and the V segment lost 0 bases, leaving 17 bases of the junction unmatched. The CDR3 spans 19 residues. CDR3 protein: CASSQERLALREGLDEQFF. DNA for the CDR3: TGTGCCAGCAGCCAAGAGAGGCTAGCTTTGCGGGAGGGCCTGGATGAGCAGTTCTTC.

The chain joins TRBV7-9 to TRBJ2-1, with D maybe TRBD2 (6 bases). V was pared by 5 bases and J by 10 bases, with 27 bases between. Per the germline V gene, CDR1 is SEHNR and CDR2 is FQNEAQ (reference sequence). This CDR3 region has 17 residues. The CDR3 sequence is CASSPKLRDSRWGEQFF. Written as DNA, the CDR3 is TGTGCCAGCAGCCCGAAACTCCGGGACTCCCGCTGGGGCGAGCAGTTCTTC.

This clonotype was counted many times. V gene TRBV7-2 combines with J gene TRBJ2-7; a possible D gene is TRBD2 (6 bases). This CDR3 is 14 amino acids long. Germline V gene lookup returns CDR1 SGHTA and CDR2 FQGNSA. V was shortened by 4 bases and J by 5 bases, with 15 bases between the two germline ends. The CDR3 coding sequence is TGTGCCAGCAGCTCCTTAGCGGCGGGTCACGAGCAGTACTTC. This gives the protein CASSSLAAGHEQYF.

V gene TRBV13 combines with J gene TRBJ2-7; 7 bases are shared with TRBD1. The CDR3 covers 16 residues. Unmatched junction bases numbered 14, after V lost 5 bases and J lost 4 bases. Germline-derived CDR1 and CDR2 are PRHDT and FYEKMQ (reference sequence). CDR3 protein: CASSRSTTGSRYEQYF. Here the CDR3 DNA reads TGTGCCAGCAGCAGATCCACGACAGGGTCTAGGTACGAGCAGTACTTC.

The V call is TRBV18, the J call TRBJ1-1; D is perhaps TRBD1 (5 bases). This CDR3 spans 15 amino acids. Germline CDR1 reads KGHSH; CDR2 reads LQKENI. The ends were cut back, 2 bases at V and 1 base at J, with 11 bases in the middle. CDR3 DNA sequence: TGTGCCAGCTCACCAGAAACGGGGGGGAACACTGAAGCTTTCTTT. Translation gives CASSPETGGNTEAFF.

The chain carries TRBV5-1 and TRBJ2-5, with D possibly TRBD2 on 6 matching bases. Trimming cost V 7 bases and J 3 bases, with 22 bases left between them. From germline, CDR1 is SGHRS and CDR2 YFSETQ. CDR3 length: 16 residues. The CDR3 DNA sequence: TGCGCCAGCTGCCTCGAGCCCCGACTAGATGAAGAGACCCAGTACTTC. Protein sequence: CASCLEPRLDEETQYF. Full variable domain (remainder filled in from reference TRBV5-1 and TRBJ2-5): KAGVTQTPRYLIKTRGQQVTLSCSPISGHRSVSWYQQTPGQGLQFLFEYFSETQRNKGNFPGRFSGRQFSNSRSEMNVSTLELGDSALYLCASCLEPRLDEETQYFGPGTRLLVL.

Only a few counts were recorded for this clonotype. The CDR3 is CASSLEVLNTEAFF. In DNA, the CDR3 is TGTGCCAGCAGCTTAGAAGTTTTGAACACTGAAGCTTTCTTT. V usage is TRBV7-9 and J usage is TRBJ1-1; D remains ambiguous. CDR1 is SEHNR and CDR2 is FQNEAQ in the germline V gene (reference sequence). The CDR3 contains 14 residues. The ends were cut back, 1 base at V and 0 bases at J, with 6 bases in the middle.